This T cell receptor (beta chain) stems from a study of T cells in Graves' hyperthyroidism and ophthalmopathy. Patients aged 18 to 65 had newly diagnosed hyperthyroidism of under 2 months' duration. Uncontrolled infections, other autoimmune diseases, pregnancy or lactation led to exclusion of patients. The authors obtained PBMCs from over 8 ml of fresh peripheral blood. Amplified TCR beta CDR3 regions came from RNA transcripts. The HTBI primer set was used in a first-round RT-PCR of the TCR CDR3. Each CDR3 protein gets one entry after TCRdb re-called the multiplex PCR reads with MiXCR. The repertoire consists of 700,000 or so distinct CDR3 sequences, with 16% occurring once and the leading ten covering around 8%. This clonotype appeared a few times. The antigen remains undetermined. Findings and caveats of the study: Peripheral blood also featured most of the thyroid clonotypes expanded above 0.001.

This receptor was identified in a man between 18 and 29 years old with Graves' hyperthyroidism. Sequenced input: blood.

The CDR3 loop reads CASVRDTGGGELFF. The CDR3, as DNA: TGTGCCAGCGTGCGGGACACTGGTGGCGGGGAGCTGTTTTTT. This rearrangement joins TRBV6-2 or TRBV6-3 to TRBJ2-2; D possibly uses TRBD1 or TRBD2 (6 bases each). The CDR3 totals 14 residues. V gave up 8 bases and J gave up 7 bases, with 17 bases separating them. Germline V gene sequence: CDR1 MNHEY, CDR2 SVGEGT.